A selection of T cell receptor beta chains follows, all from one sample in a study of T cell changes during pregnancy in multiple sclerosis. The method was immunoSEQ multiplex PCR; TCRdb's version includes in-frame clones alone and lacks a portion of them. The sample includes 40,000 to 60,000 clones, about 93% of them seen just once. The source was CD4+ T cells from peripheral blood mononuclear cells, collected in the third trimester of pregnancy. These receptors all come from a female donor with multiple sclerosis, enrolled in a pregnancy study. The CDR3 runs from the conserved cysteine through the conserved F or W. The order of the fields is D gene, clone size, V gene, J gene, CDR3 DNA, CDR3 protein. The D gene is left open where the match is weak. Rows may omit the clone size; those that give it use once, few, many or a size class.

D gene: .
clone size: .
V gene: TRBV29-1
J gene: TRBJ2-5
CDR3 DNA: TGCAGCGTTGGGACAGGGAGGGGGGAGACCCAGTACTTC
CDR3 protein: CSVGTGRGETQYF

D gene: TRBD1
clone size: .
V gene: TRBV9
J gene: TRBJ1-2
CDR3 DNA: TGTGCCAGCAGCGTCCTCCGGGACAGTCCCGACTATGGCTACACCTTC
CDR3 protein: CASSVLRDSPDYGYTF

D gene: TRBD1
clone size: .
V gene: TRBV27
J gene: TRBJ2-1
CDR3 DNA: TGTGCCAGCAGTTTATCCTCCTGGGGACAGGGGCGGGATGAGCAGTTCTTC
CDR3 protein: CASSLSSWGQGRDEQFF

D gene: .
clone size: .
V gene: TRBV2
J gene: TRBJ1-2
CDR3 DNA: TGTGCCAGCAGTGGGACAAAAGAAGCTAACTATGGCTACACCTTC
CDR3 protein: CASSGTKEANYGYTF

D gene: .
clone size: .
V gene: TRBV5-6
J gene: TRBJ1-4
CDR3 DNA: TGTGCCAGCAGCCCTGCCGACAGAGGCTATGAAAAACTGTTTTTT
CDR3 protein: CASSPADRGYEKLFF

D gene: TRBD1
clone size: .
V gene: TRBV10-3
J gene: TRBJ1-2
CDR3 DNA: TGTGCCATCAGTGATGGTGGACAGGAGGGCTACACCTTC
CDR3 protein: CAISDGGQEGYTF

D gene: TRBD1
clone size: .
V gene: TRBV6-5
J gene: TRBJ2-7
CDR3 DNA: TGTGCCAGCAGTTACTCGCCAGGGGGCGATTACGAGCAGTACTTC
CDR3 protein: CASSYSPGGDYEQYF

D gene: .
clone size: .
V gene: TRBV6-1
J gene: TRBJ1-2
CDR3 DNA: TGTGCCAGCAGTGAAGCTGTGGGGCCCTATGGCTACACCTTC
CDR3 protein: CASSEAVGPYGYTF

D gene: TRBD1
clone size: once
V gene: TRBV7-3
J gene: TRBJ2-3
CDR3 DNA: TGTGCCAGCAGCGCTATGGACAGGAGCACAGATACGCAGTATTTT
CDR3 protein: CASSAMDRSTDTQYF

D gene: .
clone size: .
V gene: TRBV7-3
J gene: TRBJ1-1
CDR3 DNA: TGTGCCAGCAGCTTACAGGGTGGGGGGACTGAAGCTTTCTTT
CDR3 protein: CASSLQGGGTEAFF

D gene: .
clone size: once
V gene: TRBV11-3
J gene: TRBJ2-3
CDR3 DNA: TGTGCCAGCAGCCCCCGACAGAGCACAGATACGCAGTATTTT
CDR3 protein: CASSPRQSTDTQYF

D gene: TRBD1
clone size: .
V gene: TRBV2
J gene: TRBJ2-7
CDR3 DNA: TGTGCCAGCCAGGGACAGGCCGGGCAGTACGAGCAGTACTTC
CDR3 protein: CASQGQAGQYEQYF

D gene: .
clone size: .
V gene: TRBV5-1
J gene: TRBJ1-4
CDR3 DNA: TGCGCCAGCAGCCAAGACAGGACTAATGAAAAACTGTTTTTT
CDR3 protein: CASSQDRTNEKLFF

D gene: TRBD1
clone size: .
V gene: TRBV18
J gene: TRBJ1-3
CDR3 DNA: TGTGCCAGCTCACCAAAAGGGGGACAGGGGAACTTTGGAAACACCATATATTTT
CDR3 protein: CASSPKGGQGNFGNTIYF

D gene: .
clone size: .
V gene: TRBV7-2
J gene: TRBJ2-7
CDR3 DNA: TGTGCCAGCAGCTTAGGACAGGCAAACTACGAGCAGTACTTC
CDR3 protein: CASSLGQANYEQYF

D gene: TRBD2
clone size: .
V gene: TRBV15
J gene: TRBJ2-3
CDR3 DNA: TGTGCCACCAGCAGGGGGACTACGGCGGCCACAGATACGCAGTATTTT
CDR3 protein: CATSRGTTAATDTQYF

D gene: TRBD2
clone size: .
V gene: TRBV6-1
J gene: TRBJ2-1
CDR3 DNA: TGTGCCAGCAGTGCCGGGGGAGGGTGGGAGCAGTTCTTC
CDR3 protein: CASSAGGGWEQFF

D gene: TRBD1
clone size: .
V gene: TRBV10-1
J gene: TRBJ1-2
CDR3 DNA: TGCGCCAGCAGTAGGGACAGGGCGACCGGCTACACCTTC
CDR3 protein: CASSRDRATGYTF

D gene: TRBD1
clone size: .
V gene: TRBV7-6
J gene: TRBJ1-6
CDR3 DNA: TGTGCCAGCAGCTATTCGGGACAGGGAGGGTCACCCCTCCACTTT
CDR3 protein: CASSYSGQGGSPLHF

D gene: TRBD1
clone size: .
V gene: TRBV5-5
J gene: TRBJ1-6
CDR3 DNA: TGTGCCAGCGCCAGACAGGGAAATAATTCACCCCTCCACTTT
CDR3 protein: CASARQGNNSPLHF

D gene: .
clone size: .
V gene: TRBV18
J gene: TRBJ2-7
CDR3 DNA: TGTGCCAGCTCACCTGCGGTACTCCAAACGGGGAACGAGCAGTACTTC
CDR3 protein: CASSPAVLQTGNEQYF

D gene: TRBD1
clone size: .
V gene: TRBV10-3
J gene: TRBJ1-5
CDR3 DNA: TGTGCCATCAGTCAGACAGGGCCGCATCAGCCCCAGCATTTT
CDR3 protein: CAISQTGPHQPQHF

D gene: .
clone size: .
V gene: TRBV9
J gene: TRBJ1-1
CDR3 DNA: TGTGCCAGCACCGAGGTGGGCACTGAAGCTTTCTTT
CDR3 protein: CASTEVGTEAFF

D gene: .
clone size: .
V gene: TRBV19
J gene: TRBJ1-5
CDR3 DNA: TGTGCCAGTAGTCGATCACGGGTGCCTCAGCCCCAGCATTTT
CDR3 protein: CASSRSRVPQPQHF

D gene: TRBD1
clone size: .
V gene: TRBV7-3
J gene: TRBJ2-1
CDR3 DNA: TGTGCCAGCAGCCTCGGGACAGACAATGAGCAGTTCTTC
CDR3 protein: CASSLGTDNEQFF

D gene: .
clone size: .
V gene: TRBV13
J gene: TRBJ2-1
CDR3 DNA: TGTGCCAGCAGCCCAACGGGACTCCGCCTCGGTGAGCAGTTCTTC
CDR3 protein: CASSPTGLRLGEQFF

D gene: .
clone size: .
V gene: TRBV12-5
J gene: TRBJ2-5
CDR3 DNA: TGTGCTAGTGCCCTAGTTCCCGAGACCCAGTACTTC
CDR3 protein: CASALVPETQYF

D gene: TRBD1
clone size: few
V gene: TRBV5-1
J gene: TRBJ1-5
CDR3 DNA: TGCGCCAGCAGCTTGTGGACAGGGAGCAATCAGCCCCAGCATTTT
CDR3 protein: CASSLWTGSNQPQHF

D gene: TRBD1
clone size: .
V gene: TRBV7-9
J gene: TRBJ2-3
CDR3 DNA: TGTGCCAGCAGCTTAGGGGGACAGGGTCGCACAGATACGCAGTATTTT
CDR3 protein: CASSLGGQGRTDTQYF

D gene: .
clone size: .
V gene: TRBV2
J gene: TRBJ1-1
CDR3 DNA: TGTGCCAGCAGTGTCGAGTCCACTGAAGCTTTCTTT
CDR3 protein: CASSVESTEAFF

D gene: TRBD1
clone size: .
V gene: TRBV7-9
J gene: TRBJ2-5
CDR3 DNA: TGTGCCAGCAGCTTAGGACAGGGGATTCTGTACCAAGAGACCCAGTACTTC
CDR3 protein: CASSLGQGILYQETQYF